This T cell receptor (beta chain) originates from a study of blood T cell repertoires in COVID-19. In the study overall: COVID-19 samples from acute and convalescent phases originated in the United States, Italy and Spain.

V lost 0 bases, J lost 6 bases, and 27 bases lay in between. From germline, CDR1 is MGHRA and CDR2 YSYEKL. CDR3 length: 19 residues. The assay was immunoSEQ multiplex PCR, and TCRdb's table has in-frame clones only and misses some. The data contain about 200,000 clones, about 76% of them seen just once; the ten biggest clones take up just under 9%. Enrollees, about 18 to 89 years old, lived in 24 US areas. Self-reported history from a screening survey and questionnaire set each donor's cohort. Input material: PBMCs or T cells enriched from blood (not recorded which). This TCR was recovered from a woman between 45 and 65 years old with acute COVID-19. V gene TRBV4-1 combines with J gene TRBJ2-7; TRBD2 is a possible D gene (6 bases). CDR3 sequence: CASSQEGGVRRPGSLEQYF. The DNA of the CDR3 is TGCGCCAGCAGCCAAGAGGGAGGCGTCAGGCGCCCCGGTTCTCTCGAGCAGTACTTC.